This T cell receptor (beta chain) was captured in a study of CD8+CD57+ T cells in acquired aplastic anemia. Study-level information: An average of 3.2 ug of DNA was obtained from sorted CD4+ and CD8+ cells.

The template used for profiling TCR beta VDJ and CDR3 was genomic DNA. TCRdb recomputed calls from the reads with MiXCR, one row per CDR3 protein. Of around 170,000 distinct CDR3 sequences in the sample, under 75% were seen once. The V end lost 1 base, the J end lost 1 base, and 8 bases lay between the germline ends. Germline values: CDR1 MGHDK, CDR2 SYGVNS. The CDR3 is made up of 14 amino acids. The V gene is TRBV25-1, the J gene TRBJ2-7, with no clear D. The sample was sorted CD4+, CD8+, or CD8+CD57+ T cells (not recorded which) from PBMCs. This clonotype was obtained from a human donor in good health. CDR3 loop: CASSESLTSYEQYF. The CDR3 DNA sequence: TGTGCCAGCAGTGAATCGCTCACTTCCTACGAGCAGTACTTC.